These 24 T cell receptor beta chains originate from one sample sequenced in a study of T cell responses to AZD1222 COVID-19 vaccine. Libraries were prepared by immunoSEQ multiplex PCR; TCRdb keeps only in-frame clonotypes and omits some of them. The table shows around 200,000 clones, with approximately 93% occurring only once. The sequences come from peripheral blood, collected on day 0 of AZD1222 vaccination. The origin of the receptors is an adult in good health.

The V and J genes are TRBV12-3 or TRBV12-4 and TRBJ1-1; D not certain. The ends were cut back, 2 bases at V and 5 bases at J, with 9 bases in the middle. The CDR3 is 13 amino acids. CDR3 coding DNA: TGTGCCAGCAGTTTAAAAGGAGTTACTGAAGCTTTCTTT. Translating gives CASSLKGVTEAFF.

This rearrangement joins TRBV11-2 to TRBJ1-1; D not certain. V was pared by 1 base and J by 1 base, with 10 bases between. The CDR3 has 15 amino acids. The V gene's germline CDR1 is SGHAT and CDR2 FQNNGV. CDR3 sequence (DNA): TGTGCCAGCAGCTTAGCGTTCAGGAAGAACACTGAAGCTTTCTTT. It yields the protein CASSLAFRKNTEAFF.

J is TRBJ1-6 and V is TRBV3-1 (or the pseudogene TRBV3-2); D is undetermined. Trimming stripped 4 bases from V and 0 bases from J, with 22 bases between. This CDR3 is 20 amino acids long. Germline-derived CDR1 and CDR2 are LGHDT and YNNKEL (reference sequence). CDR3 in DNA: TGTGCCAGCAGCCGAGGGCTGGACCGGGATCCAAGCTCCTATAATTCACCCCTCCACTTT. It encodes CASSRGLDRDPSSYNSPLHF.

This clone was recorded once. The genes are TRBV5-1 and TRBJ2-2; D is ambiguous. The CDR3 sequence is 14 residues long. Germline loops: CDR1 SGHRS, CDR2 YFSETQ. Trimming removed 1 base at V and 0 bases at J, with 4 bases between. In DNA, the CDR3 is TGCGCCAGCAGCTTGCGGCCGAACACCGGGGAGCTGTTTTTT. This gives the protein CASSLRPNTGELFF.

V usage is TRBV4-1 and J usage is TRBJ2-6; D is undetermined. The CDR3 runs to 17 residues. V was trimmed by 1 base and J by 0 bases, leaving 10 bases between them. Per the germline V gene, CDR1 is MGHRA and CDR2 is YSYEKL. CDR3 amino acids: CASSQVAESSGANVLTF. Here the CDR3 DNA reads TGCGCCAGCAGCCAAGTGGCGGAATCCTCTGGGGCCAACGTCCTGACTTTC.

This chain connects TRBV28 to TRBJ2-1; D possibly corresponds to TRBD2 (5 bases). CDR3 length: 13 residues. The V end was cut by 6 bases, the J end by 3 bases, with 9 bases between. From germline, CDR1 is MDHEN and CDR2 SYDVKM. Here the CDR3 DNA reads TGTGCCAGCAGGGACTCAAACTACAATGAGCAGTTCTTC. Its translation: CASRDSNYNEQFF.

The chain joins TRBV5-1 to TRBJ2-3; TRBD2 matches 11 bases. Germline assignment: CDR1 SGHRS and CDR2 YFSETQ. The CDR3 is 17 residues long. With 4 bases clipped from V and 1 base from J, the junction kept 8 bases outside the gene matches. The CDR3 sequence is CASSRTTSGAGTDTQYF. CDR3 DNA: TGCGCCAGCAGCCGAACGACTAGCGGGGCTGGCACAGATACGCAGTATTTT.

This clone showed up just once. J is TRBJ2-2 and V is TRBV5-4; D possibly matches TRBD1 or TRBD2 (5 bases each). The CDR3 sequence is 16 residues long. Trimming stripped 0 bases from V and 0 bases from J, with 9 bases between. CDR1 and CDR2 from the germline V gene are SGHNT and YYREEE (reference sequence). The CDR3 coding sequence is TGTGCCAGCAGCTTGGCCGGGACGGCGAACACCGGGGAGCTGTTTTTT. Its protein is CASSLAGTANTGELFF. The variable domain in full, completed from reference TRBV5-4 and TRBJ2-2, reads ETGVTQSPTHLIKTRGQQVTLRCSSQSGHNTVSWYQQALGQGPQFIFQYYREEENGRGNFPPRFSGLQFPNYSSELNVNALELDDSALYLCASSLAGTANTGELFFGEGSRLTVL.

The chain recombines TRBV5-1 with TRBJ1-1; D is undetermined. The germline V and J ends were trimmed by 7 bases and 4 bases, with 20 bases remaining between them. This CDR3 region has 15 residues. Germline-derived CDR1 and CDR2 are SGHRS and YFSETQ. The CDR3 DNA reads as TGCGCCAGCTCATCCGAGAGGGAGGTTTTCACTGAAGCTTTCTTT. Its translation: CASSSEREVFTEAFF. The whole variable domain, filled in from reference TRBV5-1 and TRBJ1-1, reads KAGVTQTPRYLIKTRGQQVTLSCSPISGHRSVSWYQQTPGQGLQFLFEYFSETQRNKGNFPGRFSGRQFSNSRSEMNVSTLELGDSALYLCASSSEREVFTEAFFGQGTRLTVV.

The CDR3 DNA follows: TGCGCCAGCAGCCAAGGGGGTGCGAGCTCCTACGAGCAGTACTTC. As protein: CASSQGGASSYEQYF. J is TRBJ2-7 and V is TRBV4-1; D gene unclear. Per the germline V gene, CDR1 is MGHRA and CDR2 is YSYEKL. The CDR3 is 15 amino acids. With 1 base removed from V and 0 bases from J, the gap between germline ends came to 10 bases.

This chain connects TRBV7-8 to TRBJ1-4; D is perhaps TRBD1 (6 bases). Trimming removed 1 base from V and 8 bases from J, with 11 bases in between. From germline, CDR1 is SGHVS and CDR2 FQNEAQ. The CDR3 spans 14 residues. The CDR3, as DNA: TGTGCCAGCAGCTTAGGGCAGGGGAGAGAAAAACTGTTTTTT. Translated, it gives CASSLGQGREKLFF.

V gene TRBV5-4 combines with J gene TRBJ1-1; a weak D match, TRBD1 (6 bases). The CDR3 has 12 amino acids. Per germline, CDR1 SGHNT and CDR2 YYREEE (reference sequence). V gave up 1 base and J gave up 8 bases, with 9 bases separating them. The CDR3 is CASSLPGTEAFF. The CDR3 DNA follows: TGTGCCAGCAGCTTGCCGGGGACAGAAGCTTTCTTT. The full variable domain, rest sourced from reference TRBV5-4 and TRBJ1-1, is ETGVTQSPTHLIKTRGQQVTLRCSSQSGHNTVSWYQQALGQGPQFIFQYYREEENGRGNFPPRFSGLQFPNYSSELNVNALELDDSALYLCASSLPGTEAFFGQGTRLTVV.

The chain couples TRBV6-5 to TRBJ1-5; the match to TRBD1 covers 7 bases. Germline V lookup: CDR1 MNHEY, CDR2 SVGAGI. The V and J ends lost 3 bases and 1 base, in that order; junction bases with no gene match: 3. The CDR3 is 15 residues long. CDR3 residues: CASSYDRDSNQPQHF. The CDR3 DNA is TGTGCCAGCAGTTATGACAGGGACAGCAATCAGCCCCAGCATTTT.

The chain employs TRBV27 and TRBJ1-5, with D possibly being TRBD1 (6 bases). There are 18 residues in the CDR3. V dropped 2 bases and J dropped 0 bases, with 17 bases sitting between them. Germline V gene data show CDR1 as MNHEY and CDR2 as SMNVEV (reference sequence). In nucleotides, the CDR3 is TGTGCCAGCAGTTTAATAGGCAGGGGCCAATATAGCAATCAGCCCCAGCATTTT. Its protein is CASSLIGRGQYSNQPQHF.

The V and J genes are TRBV11-3 and TRBJ2-2, with 11 bases fitting TRBD2. CDR3 size: 16 residues. V was pared by 5 bases and J by 2 bases, with 4 bases of the junction left unmatched. The V gene's germline CDR1 is SGHNT and CDR2 YENEEA. The DNA for the CDR3 is TGTGCCAGCAGCCCACTAGCGGGAGTCAACACCGGGGAGCTGTTTTTT. Amino acid sequence: CASSPLAGVNTGELFF.

This chain links TRBV19 with TRBJ2-1, with D possibly called TRBD1 or TRBD2 (5 bases each). The ends were cut back, 7 bases at V and 0 bases at J, with 13 bases in the middle. There are 15 residues in the CDR3. Germline loops: CDR1 LNHDA, CDR2 SQIVND (reference sequence). In DNA, the CDR3 is TGTGCCAGTACTTGGGACCAGAGCTCCTACAATGAGCAGTTCTTC. It translates to CASTWDQSSYNEQFF.

The V call is TRBV18, the J call TRBJ1-2, with 9 bases identical to TRBD1. V lost 3 bases to trimming and J lost 2 bases; unmatched junction nucleotides: 4. Germline CDR1 and CDR2: KGHSH and LQKENI. The CDR3 length is 15 residues. CDR3 in amino acids: CASSPGQGVNYGYTF. In nucleotides, the CDR3 is TGTGCCAGCTCACCGGGACAGGGTGTAAACTATGGCTACACCTTC.

The V call is TRBV5-8, the J call TRBJ1-4; D unclear. The ends were cut back, 2 bases at V and 8 bases at J, with 13 bases in the middle. The CDR3 runs 14 residues. The germline CDR1 and CDR2 sequences are SGHTS and YDEGEE. CDR3 residues: CASSFQEGGEKLFF. CDR3 coding DNA: TGTGCCAGCAGCTTCCAGGAGGGAGGGGAAAAACTGTTTTTT.

This chain links TRBV6-4 with TRBJ1-5; weak D call: TRBD1 (6 bases). The germline V gene has CDR1 MRHNA and CDR2 SNTAGT. This CDR3 is 13 amino acids long. The V gene lost 7 bases and the J gene lost 6 bases, with 13 bases spanning the gap. The CDR3 spells CASTRRGTQPQHF. CDR3 bases: TGTGCCAGCACCCGCAGGGGAACTCAGCCCCAGCATTTT.

This rearrangement joins TRBV3-1 (or the pseudogene TRBV3-2) to TRBJ1-1; TRBD1 might be the D (5 bases). The CDR3 contains 17 residues. The germline V and J ends were trimmed by 1 base and 4 bases, with 19 bases remaining between them. Germline V gene sequence: CDR1 LGHDT, CDR2 YNNKEL (reference sequence). Written as DNA, the CDR3 is TGTGCCAGCAGCCAAGCCGTTATTTGGGGAGGGGTCACTGAAGCTTTCTTT. As protein: CASSQAVIWGGVTEAFF.

In this sample, this clone turned up once. The chain combines TRBV6-5 with TRBJ1-3; unclear D gene. Per germline, CDR1 MNHEY and CDR2 SVGAGI. The germline V and J ends were trimmed by 0 bases and 4 bases, with 4 bases remaining between them. The CDR3 loop spans 13 amino acids. The DNA for the CDR3 is TGTGCCAGCAGTTACTCGACCGGAAACACCATATATTTT. Translating gives CASSYSTGNTIYF.

This clone was counted a few times. The V call is TRBV7-9, the J call TRBJ1-1; D is unclear. The V end was cut by 2 bases, the J end by 11 bases, with 9 bases between. Per the germline V gene, CDR1 is SEHNR and CDR2 is FQNEAQ (reference sequence). The CDR3 has 11 residues. The CDR3 nucleotides are TGTGCCAGCAGCTTAAGACGTTTGGCTTTCTTT. Translation: CASSLRRLAFF.

The rearrangement links TRBV3-1 (or the pseudogene TRBV3-2) to TRBJ1-4; D perhaps matches TRBD1 (6 bases). Trimming cost V 0 bases and J 9 bases, with 8 bases left between them. The germline CDR1 and CDR2 sequences are LGHDT and YNNKEL (reference sequence). The CDR3 has 13 residues. CDR3 in DNA: TGTGCCAGCAGCCAAGAGGACAGCAAAAAACTGTTTTTT. Its translation: CASSQEDSKKLFF.

This clone was detected once. The V gene is TRBV24-1, the J gene TRBJ2-2; 8 bases map to TRBD1. This CDR3 is built from 18 residues. Germline assignment: CDR1 KGHDR and CDR2 SFDVKD. The V gene end was trimmed by 3 bases and the J gene end by 2 bases; junction bases not matched to a gene: 10. CDR3 residues: CATSDPIGQGGNTGELFF. The CDR3, as DNA: TGTGCCACCAGTGATCCTATAGGACAGGGAGGAAACACCGGGGAGCTGTTTTTT.